This T cell receptor beta chain was sequenced in a study of cytomegalovirus exposure and HLA in healthy donors. General study points: In a later analysis, TCR beta V- and J-gene trimming showed a link to a missense DCLRE1C variant.

V lost 1 base and J lost 8; bases outside the gene matches: 5. The germline V gene has CDR1 MGHRA and CDR2 YSYEKL. The CDR3 spans 15 residues. A note on this clone: The antigen is undetermined.

The PCR contained 60 Vbeta and 13 Jbeta primers. Assay: immunoSEQ multiplex PCR; the TCRdb copy retains only in-frame clones and omits some. The table includes around 99,000 clones, around 77% detected once. The TCR was taken from a man aged 45 to 65 in good health and CMV-seropositive. The gene calls are TRBV4-1 and TRBJ1-4, with TRBD1 matching 9 bases. The sequenced material came from PBMCs. This CDR3 reads CASSQGGQGREKLFF. CDR3 nucleotides: TGCGCCAGCAGCCAAGGGGGACAGGGAAGAGAAAAACTGTTTTTT.